The T cell receptor beta chain under discussion was sequenced for a study of tumor-infiltrating lymphocytes in oesophageal squamous cell carcinoma. Germline CDR1 is SGHNT and CDR2 is YENEEA. The CDR3 length is 11 residues. Trimming pared 5 bases from V and 7 bases from J, leaving 6 bases between. TCRdb re-called the PCR reads through MiXCR, storing one row per CDR3 protein. The data hold 13,000 or so distinct CDR3 sequences, with roughly 55% observed a single time. This clonotype was seen many times. The material sequenced was esophageal tumor tissue. The receptor was isolated from a female donor with esophageal squamous cell carcinoma. The chain carries TRBV11-3 and TRBJ2-1; maybe TRBD2 (5 bases). The CDR3, as DNA: TGTGCCAGCAGCCGGGGAAATGAGCAGTTCTTC. Translation: CASSRGNEQFF.